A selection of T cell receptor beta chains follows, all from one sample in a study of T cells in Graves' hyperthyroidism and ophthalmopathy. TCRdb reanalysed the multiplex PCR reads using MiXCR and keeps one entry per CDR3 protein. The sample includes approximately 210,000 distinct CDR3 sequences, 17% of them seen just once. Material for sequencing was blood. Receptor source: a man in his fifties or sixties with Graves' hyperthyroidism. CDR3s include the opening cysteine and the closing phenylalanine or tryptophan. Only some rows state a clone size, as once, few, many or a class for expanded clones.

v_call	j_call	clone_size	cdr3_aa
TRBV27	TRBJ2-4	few	CASSLSILAGEGENIQYF
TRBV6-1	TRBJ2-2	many	CASRIAGVNTGELFF
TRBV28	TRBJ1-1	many	CASSLGGVMNTEAFF
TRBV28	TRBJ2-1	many	CASSSLGRKNEQFF
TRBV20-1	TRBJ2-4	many	CSARDRGLENIQYF
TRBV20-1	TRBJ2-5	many	CSAPLSLRVQYF
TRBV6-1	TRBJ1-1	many	CASSQGALNTEAFF
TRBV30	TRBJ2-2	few	CAWSISGTGELFF
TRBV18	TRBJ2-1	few	CASSGTSKVRGEQFF
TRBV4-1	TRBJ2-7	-	CASSQGLWGEQYF
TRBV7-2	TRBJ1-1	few	CASSPREGAVNTEAFF
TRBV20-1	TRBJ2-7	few	CSARDHRGTVGEQYF
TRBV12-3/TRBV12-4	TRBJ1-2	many	CASRRTGVDGYTF
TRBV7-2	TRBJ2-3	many	CASSLRTSGRTDTQYF
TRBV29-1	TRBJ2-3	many	CSAGDSTDTQYF
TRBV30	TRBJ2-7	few	CAWSRRTSGIGREQYF
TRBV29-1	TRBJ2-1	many	CSVGQSGGNSYNEQFF
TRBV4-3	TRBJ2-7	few	CASSQEIFGTGAEEQYF
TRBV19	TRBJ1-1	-	CASSRGQGETEAFF
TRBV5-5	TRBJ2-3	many	CASSLLAFKDTQYF
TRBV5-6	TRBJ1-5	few	CASTLGGRGQNQPQHF
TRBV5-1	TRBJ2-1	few	CASSLGLAGDDEQFF
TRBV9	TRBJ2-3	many	CASSDSLGTPRAGDTQYF
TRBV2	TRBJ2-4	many	CASSEAGWPGNIQYF
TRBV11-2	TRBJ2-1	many	CASSLESQVYNEQFF
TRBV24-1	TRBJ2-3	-	CATATQGRADTQYF
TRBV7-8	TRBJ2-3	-	CASSPVARGRGDTQYF
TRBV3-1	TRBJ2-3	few	CASSLPGQGIDTQYF
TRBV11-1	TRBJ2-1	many	CASTQRSRNEQFF
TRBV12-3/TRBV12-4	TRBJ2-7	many	CASSLQAGGPYEQYF
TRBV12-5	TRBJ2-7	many	CASGLVLGQSYEQYF
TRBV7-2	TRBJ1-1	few	CASSPQGGRLNTEAFF
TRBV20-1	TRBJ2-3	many	CSARDLAGFTDTQYF
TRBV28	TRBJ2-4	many	CASSPPARGRNIQYF
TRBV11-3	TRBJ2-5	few	CASSLYGGRAQETQYF
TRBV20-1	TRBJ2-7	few	CSARPGGLYEQYF
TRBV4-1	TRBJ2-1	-	CASSPPSRRNNEQFF
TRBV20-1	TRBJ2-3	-	CSALPLAGYTDTQYF
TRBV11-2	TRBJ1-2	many	CASRRTGSYGYTF
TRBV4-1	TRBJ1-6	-	CASSQDAGLWSPLHF
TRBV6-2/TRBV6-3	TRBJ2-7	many	CASSYYLMTSGTYEQYF
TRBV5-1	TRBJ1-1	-	CASSLAGQGTKSTEAFF
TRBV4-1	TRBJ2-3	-	CASSPRPPIRDTQYF
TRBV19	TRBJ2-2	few	CASSMMIANTGELFF
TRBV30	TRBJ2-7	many	CAWRNANPLRRERNEQYF
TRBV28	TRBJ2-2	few	CASGGTGGNGELFF
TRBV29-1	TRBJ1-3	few	CSVEIPGDTIYF
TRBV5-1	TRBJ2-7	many	CASSGDNSYEQYF
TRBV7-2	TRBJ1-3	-	CASSLRSGISGNTIYF
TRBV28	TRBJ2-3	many	CASSLIREGQYF
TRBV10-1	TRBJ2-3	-	CASSELGTSGTDTQYF
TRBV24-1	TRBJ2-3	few	CATSDFGLANTQYF
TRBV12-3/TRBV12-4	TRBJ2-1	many	CASSGWVGWSRGQFF
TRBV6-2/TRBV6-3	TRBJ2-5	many	CASSLRLSGETQYF
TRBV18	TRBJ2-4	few	CASSTDRGRNIQYF